This T cell receptor beta chain emerged from a study of T cells expressing NK-cell markers. TCRdb derives one entry per CDR3 protein from the 5' RACE reads, leaving out DNA. The sample table sets out 5,500 to 8,000 distinct CDR3 sequences. The CDR3 spans 15 residues. Germline V gives CDR1 KGHSH, CDR2 LQKENI. The chain couples TRBV18 to TRBJ1-5. The sequenced sample was blood T cells: a sorted CD56 or NKG2C T cell subset, CD4+ or CD8+ T cells, or bulk PBMC T cells (not recorded which). The TCR originated in a man between 18 and 69 years old in good health. Here the CDR3 reads CASSPSDVSNQPQHF.